Listed below are T cell receptor beta chains from one sample, sequenced in a study of radiation and T cells in renal cell carcinoma. Sequencing was performed with immunoSEQ multiplex PCR; in TCRdb, only in-frame clones are kept and a portion is missing. The sample holds around 30,000 clones, over 70% seen once. This specimen consisted of blood, obtained from a patient whose treatment included radiotherapy and nephrectomy. These receptors all come from a man between 60 and 70 years old with renal cell carcinoma. Each CDR3 is given with its conserved first and last residue. D genes are given only for firm matches. Size tells how often a clone was seen (once, few, many) or the class of an expanded clone, and some rows leave it out.

v_gene	j_gene	abundance	d_gene	CDR3aa	CDR3nt
TRBV11-3	TRBJ2-2	-	TRBD1	CASSPTPGQGGTGELFF	TGTGCCAGCAGCCCAACGCCGGGACAGGGGGGAACCGGGGAGCTGTTTTTT
TRBV6-1	TRBJ1-3	-	-	CASRAQTHSGNTIYF	TGTGCCAGCAGGGCACAGACCCACTCTGGAAACACCATATATTTT
TRBV7-2	TRBJ2-3	-	-	CASSLLGVTDTQYF	TGTGCCAGCAGCTTACTTGGGGTTACAGATACGCAGTATTTT
TRBV10-3	TRBJ2-1	-	-	CAISDGGQGSNEQFF	TGTGCCATCAGTGACGGGGGCCAGGGGAGCAATGAGCAGTTCTTC
TRBV7-8	TRBJ2-7	-	-	CASSPDGSRTYEQYF	TGTGCCAGCAGCCCCGATGGGTCCAGAACCTACGAGCAGTACTTC
TRBV7-9	TRBJ1-1	-	-	CASSLAAAEAFF	TGTGCCAGCAGCTTAGCGGCGGCTGAAGCTTTCTTT
TRBV5-1	TRBJ2-7	-	-	CASSLEGLGYEQYF	TGCGCCAGCAGCTTGGAGGGGTTGGGCTACGAGCAGTACTTC
TRBV2	TRBJ1-2	-	-	CASIRQSANYGYTF	TGTGCCAGCATTAGACAGTCGGCTAACTATGGCTACACCTTC
TRBV18	TRBJ1-1	-	-	CASSPSQTRGGTEAFF	TGTGCCAGCTCCCCGAGCCAAACAAGGGGAGGCACTGAAGCTTTCTTT
TRBV7-6	TRBJ2-3	-	-	CASSLVPGTDTQYF	TGTGCCAGCAGCTTAGTTCCAGGCACAGATACGCAGTATTTT
TRBV7-8	TRBJ1-2	medium-sized	-	CASSRWGNYGYTF	TGTGCCAGCAGCCGGTGGGGGAACTATGGCTACACCTTC
TRBV2	TRBJ2-1	once	-	CARARGSSYNEQFF	TGTGCCAGGGCCCGGGGGAGCTCCTACAATGAGCAGTTCTTC
TRBV5-1	TRBJ2-7	-	TRBD2	CASSAGLADLYEQYF	TGCGCCAGCAGCGCGGGACTAGCGGACCTTTACGAGCAGTACTTC
TRBV19	TRBJ2-7	-	-	CASSIYESTYEQYF	TGTGCCAGTAGTATATACGAAAGCACCTACGAGCAGTACTTC
TRBV29-1	TRBJ1-1	-	-	CSVDLGVPEAFF	TGCAGCGTTGACTTAGGGGTCCCTGAAGCTTTCTTT
TRBV5-8	TRBJ2-5	-	TRBD1	CASSLDRVVETQYF	TGTGCCAGCAGCCTGGACAGGGTTGTTGAGACCCAGTACTTC
TRBV4-3	TRBJ1-4	-	-	CASSQIAGPNEKLFF	TGCGCCAGCAGCCAAATTGCGGGACCTAATGAAAAACTGTTTTTT
TRBV5-5	TRBJ1-2	-	TRBD1	CASSPTGVRGYTF	TGTGCCAGCAGCCCGACAGGGGTGAGAGGCTACACCTTC
TRBV6-5	TRBJ1-1	-	TRBD1	CASSEGQPPEAFF	TGTGCCAGCAGTGAGGGACAGCCCCCTGAAGCTTTCTTT
TRBV14	TRBJ1-1	few	-	CASSQARGGNTEAFF	TGTGCCAGCAGCCAAGCCCGGGGCGGGAACACTGAAGCTTTCTTT
TRBV6-5	TRBJ1-2	-	-	CASSYGGGSYGYTF	TGTGCCAGCAGTTACGGCGGGGGCAGCTATGGCTACACCTTC
TRBV10-3	TRBJ2-3	-	TRBD2	CAISLTLTSGRITDTQYF	TGTGCCATCAGTCTTACGTTGACTAGCGGGAGGATCACAGATACGCAGTATTTT
TRBV19	TRBJ2-5	-	-	CASSNYGTPTRGTQYF	TGTGCCAGTAGCAACTACGGGACACCCACCCGGGGGACCCAGTACTTC
TRBV7-2	TRBJ1-3	-	-	CASSAGGTTIYF	TGTGCCAGCAGCGCCGGCGGGACCACCATATATTTT
TRBV2	TRBJ1-5	-	-	CASSEVGPQHF	TGTGCCAGCAGTGAAGTGGGGCCCCAGCATTTT
TRBV7-9	TRBJ2-7	-	-	CASSLGGGSYEQYF	TGTGCCAGCAGCTTAGGGGGCGGGTCCTACGAGCAGTACTTC
TRBV11-2	TRBJ2-7	-	-	CASSLFRTGEQYF	TGTGCCAGCAGCCTGTTCAGGACGGGCGAGCAGTACTTC
TRBV7-9	TRBJ1-1	-	TRBD1	CASSIAQGAHGTEAFF	TGTGCCAGCAGCATCGCACAGGGGGCGCATGGCACTGAAGCTTTCTTT
TRBV5-1	TRBJ2-7	-	-	CASSQDGLPYEQYF	TGCGCCAGCAGCCAAGACGGACTTCCTTACGAGCAGTACTTC
TRBV9	TRBJ1-3	-	-	CASSGTEDTIYF	TGTGCCAGCAGCGGGACCGAGGACACCATATATTTT
TRBV7-6	TRBJ2-7	-	TRBD2	CASSTQAGRSYEQYF	TGTGCCAGCAGCACTCAAGCGGGGAGAAGCTACGAGCAGTACTTC
TRBV5-1	TRBJ2-5	few	TRBD2	CASSFRGSGNQETQYF	TGCGCCAGCAGCTTTCGAGGGAGCGGGAACCAAGAGACCCAGTACTTC
TRBV4-2	TRBJ2-7	-	TRBD2	CASRFLAGDPYEQYF	TGTGCCAGCAGGTTCCTAGCGGGAGACCCCTACGAGCAGTACTTC
TRBV18	TRBJ2-3	-	-	CASSPGRATDTQYF	TGTGCCAGCTCGCCGGGGCGAGCCACAGATACGCAGTATTTT
TRBV6-5	TRBJ2-3	-	-	CASSYTDTDTQYF	TGTGCCAGCAGTTACACCGACACAGATACGCAGTATTTT
TRBV29-1	TRBJ1-1	-	-	CSVDRGGTEAFF	TGCAGCGTTGATAGAGGGGGCACTGAAGCTTTCTTT
TRBV18	TRBJ2-1	-	-	CASSPNLAGEQFF	TGTGCCAGCTCACCAAACCTAGCAGGTGAGCAGTTCTTC
TRBV27	TRBJ1-4	-	TRBD1	CASSLLGGGQGISEKLFF	TGTGCCAGCAGTCTCTTGGGGGGGGGACAGGGGATTTCGGAAAAACTGTTTTTT
TRBV5-1	TRBJ2-7	-	TRBD2	CASSLAIVAGLEEQYF	TGCGCCAGCAGCTTGGCCATTGTAGCGGGATTAGAGGAGCAGTACTTC